This TCR beta chain was retrieved from a study of T cells in Graves' hyperthyroidism and ophthalmopathy. Clinical symptoms, serum thyroxine, TRAb, thyroid ultrasound and orbital computed tomography informed diagnoses. There were TCR beta CDR3 regions amplified from RNA transcripts. TCR CDR3 regions were first amplified by RT-PCR with HTBI primers. MiXCR, run by TCRdb on the multiplex PCR reads, gives a single entry per CDR3 protein. The sample lists roughly 290,000 distinct CDR3 sequences, 15% to 20% occurring once. Deletions cut 2 bases from V and 9 bases from J, with 19 bases between. This CDR3 region has 15 residues. The germline V gene has CDR1 LNHNV and CDR2 YYDKDF (reference sequence). This clonotype has a count of ten or more.

The sequenced material came from blood. The origin of this receptor is a woman aged 60 to 75 with Graves' ophthalmopathy. J is TRBJ2-5 and V is TRBV15; D may be TRBD2 (5 bases). This CDR3 is CATSRRPGRTGAQYF. The CDR3 DNA is TGTGCCACCAGCAGACGACCAGGACGGACCGGGGCCCAGTACTTC.